The clone carrying this T cell receptor beta chain was seen ten or more times. The sample comes from a study of control samples from healthy donors and cancer patients. TCRdb keeps only in-frame clones here, not all; method: immunoSEQ multiplex PCR. The data show over 100,000 clones, roughly 90% seen once. The CDR3 is 15 amino acids. Germline CDR1 is SGDLS and CDR2 is YYNGEE. V was clipped by 3 bases and J by 4 bases, with 14 bases between them. The chain couples TRBV9 to TRBJ1-5, with D possibly matching TRBD1 (6 bases). The sample taken for sequencing was blood. This TCR was sampled from a man between 40 and 49 years old in good health. CDR3 DNA sequence: TGTGCCAGCAGCGCCGACGGACAGCAGAATCAGCCCCAGCATTTT. Protein product: CASSADGQQNQPQHF. Full variable domain (outside the CDR3, taken from reference TRBV9 and TRBJ1-5): DSGVTQTPKHLITATGQRVTLRCSPRSGDLSVYWYQQSLDQGLQFLIQYYNGEERAKGNILERFSAQQFPDLHSELNLSSLELGDSALYFCASSADGQQNQPQHFGDGTRLSIL.